Listed here are 22 T cell receptor beta chains from one sample, sequenced in a study of prognosis after radiotherapy for stage I lung cancer. Using two-round multiplex PCR, the authors amplified TCR beta CDR3 from genomic DNA. Gene-specific TRBV and TRBJ primers were used in PCR round one. TCRdb reprocessed the multiplex PCR reads via MiXCR and lists one record per CDR3 protein. The repertoire includes approximately 25,000 distinct CDR3 sequences, about 41% of them detected once, and around a third sits in the top ten. This material consisted of PBMCs, taken before or after stereotactic body radiation therapy (not recorded which). The receptors originated from a donor over 45 with non-small cell lung cancer.

This clonotype was picked up many times. Being one base from a much bigger clone, this may be a read error. J is TRBJ2-7 and V is TRBV27, with D perhaps TRBD1 or TRBD2 (6 bases each). V was pared by 8 bases and J by 2 bases, with 19 bases between. This CDR3 is 15 amino acids long. The germline V gene has CDR1 MNHEY and CDR2 SMNVEV (reference sequence). CDR3 DNA sequence: TGTGCCAGCCCCGAGGAGGGGGACTTCCCCTACGAGCAGTACTTC. Its translation is CASPEEGDFPYEQYF.

This clonotype was observed many times. V is TRBV7-2 and J is TRBJ2-2; perhaps TRBD2 as D (5 bases). The CDR3 is 14 residues long. The germline V and J ends were trimmed by 4 bases and 6 bases, with 12 bases remaining between them. Germline CDR1 SGHTA, CDR2 FQGNSA. CDR3 in amino acids: CASSSTRGSGELFF. The CDR3 DNA reads as TGTGCCAGCAGCTCAACCAGAGGGTCCGGGGAGCTGTTTTTT.

The gene calls are TRBV25-1 and TRBJ2-1; D is ambiguous. The CDR3 contains 16 residues. Germline values: CDR1 MGHDK, CDR2 SYGVNS. V lost 3 bases, J lost 3 bases, and 15 bases lay in between. The CDR3 is CASSELGLGNYNEQFF. The CDR3 nucleotides are TGTGCCAGCAGTGAGTTAGGTTTAGGGAACTACAATGAGCAGTTCTTC.

This clonotype has ten or more counts. The rearrangement joins TRBV14 to TRBJ2-7, with D perhaps matching TRBD1 (6 bases). The germline V gene encodes CDR1 SGHDN and CDR2 FVKESK. The CDR3 has 15 amino acids. V dropped 5 bases and J dropped 0 bases, with 14 bases sitting between them. CDR3 nucleotides: TGTGCCAGCAGCATAACAGGGCTTTACTCCTACGAGCAGTACTTC. Residues: CASSITGLYSYEQYF.

This clonotype turned up a few times. V is TRBV7-9 and J is TRBJ2-7; the D gene is possibly TRBD2 (5 bases). Trimming removed 5 bases at V and 5 bases at J, with 10 bases between. The CDR3 has 12 amino acids. Germline CDR1 reads SEHNR; CDR2 reads FQNEAQ (reference sequence). The CDR3 DNA reads as TGTGCCAGCAGCGCGGACGGGGACGAGCAGTACTTC. It specifies CASSADGDEQYF.

A word on this clonotype: A read error is possible here, since a much larger clone lies one base away. The chain carries TRBV9 and TRBJ1-1, with D possibly matching TRBD1 (5 bases). The CDR3 is 14 amino acids. Germline CDR1 is SGDLS and CDR2 is YYNGEE. In nucleotides, the CDR3 is TGTGCCAGCAGCTCGGGGGGGATGAACAATGAAGCTTTCTTT. Its translation: CASSSGGMNNEAFF.

The rearrangement joins TRBV20-1 to TRBJ2-3; TRBD1 matches 8 bases. Germline V gene sequence: CDR1 DFQATT, CDR2 SNEGSKA (reference sequence). CDR3 length equals 14 residues. Losses at the gene ends were 5 bases for V and 5 bases for J; bases not matched to a gene: 9. The CDR3: CSAPQDRGIDTQYF. The CDR3 DNA reads as TGCAGTGCTCCCCAAGACAGGGGAATAGATACGCAGTATTTT.

A word on this clonotype: The junction and the germline gene differ at one end; a read error may be behind it. The chain recombines TRBV28 with TRBJ2-4; no reliable D call. The closer fit of TRBJ2-5 to the DNA end suggests the J call may be wrong. The germline V gene encodes CDR1 MDHEN and CDR2 SYDVKM. CDR3 length: 17 amino acids. The CDR3 loop is CASILLVASKGAETQYF. The CDR3 DNA reads TGTGCCAGCATTTTATTGGTGGCCAGTAAAGGTGCAGAGACCCAGTACTTC.

As for this clonotype: A read error is the likely source, as a far larger clone sits one nucleotide away. This sequence joins TRBV6-4 and TRBJ1-3; D is unclear. Germline assignment: CDR1 MRHNA and CDR2 SNTAGT. The CDR3 covers 13 residues. Trimming pared 7 bases from V and 4 bases from J, leaving 11 bases between. The CDR3 spells CASTIAFGNTIYF. As DNA, the CDR3 is TGTGCCAGCACTATCGCATTCGGAAACACCATATATTTT.

This clonotype appeared many times. The gene calls are TRBV28 and TRBJ2-3; a possible D gene is TRBD2 (5 bases). V lost 8 bases and J lost 6, with 9 bases in between. This CDR3 spans 11 amino acids. Germline CDR1 is MDHEN and CDR2 is SYDVKM. CDR3 protein: CASRGFDTQYF. The CDR3 DNA sequence: TGTGCCAGCCGGGGTTTCGATACGCAGTATTTT.

This clonotype was detected many times. Here the CDR3 DNA reads TGCGCCAGCAGCTTGGAGGTGTATGATACGCAGTATTTT. Amino acid sequence: CASSLEVYDTQYF. The chain combines TRBV5-1 with TRBJ2-3; D is unresolved. The V gene lost 0 bases and the J gene lost 6 bases, with 8 bases spanning the gap. This CDR3 region has 13 residues. Germline-derived CDR1 and CDR2 are SGHRS and YFSETQ.

This clonotype was counted ten times or more. The chain has TRBV20-1 and TRBJ1-2; possible D gene TRBD1, 6 bases. The V end was cut by 6 bases, the J end by 6 bases, with 8 bases between. Germline V CDR1 and CDR2: DFQATT, SNEGSKA (reference sequence). The CDR3 is 10 amino acids. CDR3 nucleotide sequence: TGCAGTGCAAACAGGGATGGCTACACCTTC. Protein: CSANRDGYTF.

The sample holds many counts of this clonotype. The rearrangement links TRBV28 to TRBJ2-7; the match to TRBD1 covers 9 bases. Germline assignment: CDR1 MDHEN and CDR2 SYDVKM. Losses at the gene ends were 5 bases for V and 2 bases for J; bases not matched to a gene: 7. The CDR3 consists of 15 residues. The DNA of the CDR3 is TGTGCCAGCAGTAAAACCGGGACAGGGCCCTACGAGCAGTACTTC. As protein: CASSKTGTGPYEQYF.

This clonotype was detected ten times or more. The chain employs TRBV4-3 and TRBJ2-1; TRBD1 is a possible D gene (6 bases). The CDR3 spans 13 residues. V was shortened by 4 bases and J by 5 bases, with 9 bases between the two germline ends. Germline V lookup: CDR1 LGHNA, CDR2 YSLEER. The CDR3 loop is CASSRQANNEQFF. CDR3 DNA sequence: TGCGCCAGCAGCCGACAGGCAAACAATGAGCAGTTCTTC.

This clonotype was recorded many times. This chain links TRBV30 with TRBJ1-6; a possible D gene is TRBD1 (5 bases). CDR3 length: 17 amino acids. V lost 5 bases, J lost 0 bases, and 17 bases lay in between. Germline V gene sequence: CDR1 GTSNPN, CDR2 SVGIG (reference sequence). The CDR3 DNA reads as TGTGCCTGGCCATGCCGACAGCCCAGCTCCTATAATTCACCCCTCCACTTT. It encodes CAWPCRQPSSYNSPLHF.

This clonotype was seen many times. The V call is TRBV6-5, the J call TRBJ2-7, with 7 bases aligning to TRBD1. V lost 4 bases to trimming and J lost 4 bases; unmatched junction nucleotides: 7. The CDR3 is 14 amino acids. Looked up from germline, CDR1 is MNHEY and CDR2 is SVGAGI. CDR3 protein: CASSSLTGAYEQYF. The CDR3 DNA reads TGTGCCAGCAGTTCCTTAACAGGGGCATACGAGCAGTACTTC.

The sample holds a few counts of this clonotype. A much bigger clone sits one base away, suggesting this may be a read error. CDR3 coding DNA: TGCAGTGCTTACCGAGCTAGCGGGAGGGCCCAAGAGACCCAGTACTTC. It codes for CSAYRASGRAQETQYF. This sequence joins TRBV20-1 and TRBJ2-5; 12 bases are shared with TRBD2. V shed 5 bases and J 1 base; nucleotides not matched to a gene: 8. The CDR3 is 16 residues long. CDR1 and CDR2 (germline): DFQATT, SNEGSKA (reference sequence).

This clonotype has at least ten counts. The V call is TRBV20-1, the J call TRBJ1-6; D call uncertain. CDR3 length: 14 amino acids. V was cut by 1 base and J by 5 bases, with 9 bases left in between. Germline V CDR1 and CDR2: DFQATT, SNEGSKA (reference sequence). The CDR3 sequence is CSARGAGNNSPLHF. As DNA, the CDR3 is TGCAGTGCTAGAGGGGCCGGAAATAATTCACCCCTCCACTTT.

The rearrangement links TRBV6-2 or TRBV6-3 to TRBJ2-2; D is undetermined. The V gene lost 2 bases and the J gene lost 3 bases, with 7 bases spanning the gap. Germline V gene lookup returns CDR1 MNHEY and CDR2 SVGEGT. CDR3 length: 14 residues. In nucleotides, the CDR3 is TGTGCCAGCAGTTACCCATACGACACCGGGGAGCTGTTTTTT. Its protein is CASSYPYDTGELFF.

This clonotype has ten or more counts. The chain uses TRBV2 and TRBJ2-7, with 7 bases that match TRBD1. CDR1 is SNHLY and CDR2 is FYNNEI in the germline V gene. The CDR3 contains 12 residues. Losses at the gene ends were 6 bases for V and 4 bases for J; bases not matched to a gene: 3. CDR3 residues: CASRQQGYEQYF. DNA of the CDR3: TGTGCCAGCAGGCAACAGGGGTACGAGCAGTACTTC.

V gene TRBV28 combines with J gene TRBJ1-1, with TRBD1 matching over 7 bases. V lost 4 bases, J lost 1 base, and 6 bases stayed unmatched. This CDR3 comprises 15 residues. Germline CDR1 is MDHEN and CDR2 is SYDVKM. CDR3 nucleotide sequence: TGTGCCAGCAGTTCCGCGACAGGGTGGAACACTGAAGCTTTCTTT. It translates to CASSSATGWNTEAFF.

As for this clonotype: It is likely a read error: a sequence one base away is far more abundant. The CDR3 DNA reads TGCGCCAGCAGCTTGGAACAATCGGTCCGGGCGTCCGGGCAGTACTTC. It is translated as CASSLEQSVRASGQYF. The genes are TRBV5-8 and TRBJ2-7; D call uncertain. Germline V lookup: CDR1 SGHTS, CDR2 YDEGEE. This CDR3 comprises 16 residues.